These 20 T cell receptor beta chains share one sample of origin, sequenced in a study of CXCR3-negative and CXCR3-positive naive CD8 T cells. Findings and limits, study-wide: Naive CXCR3-positive cells had TRB CDR3s more hydrophobic than those of CXCR3-negative naive cells.

5' RACE with UMI labels generated the TRB cDNA libraries. TCRdb reprocessed the 5' RACE reads, keeping one entry per CDR3 protein, no DNA. Here the sample table reports approximately 140,000 distinct CDR3 sequences. These receptors have no identified antigens. The sequenced sample consisted of naive CXCR3+ CD8+ T cells from blood. Subset here: CD45RO-CCR7+CD27+CD95- naive CD8+ T cells expressing CXCR3 (TNR3+). The receptors originated from a human donor in good health. Some clones in this sample may be carry-over from other donors' samples.

The chain recombines TRBV7-9 with TRBJ1-5; TCRdb calls TRBD1, which cannot be checked without DNA. Per germline, CDR1 SEHNR and CDR2 FQNEAQ (reference sequence). The CDR3 covers 14 residues. The CDR3 spells CASSLGTGGEPQHF.

The chain recombines TRBV29-1 with TRBJ2-7; TCRdb indicates TRBD1, and absent DNA this call remains unverified. The CDR3 spans 13 residues. Looked up from germline, CDR1 is SQVTM and CDR2 is ANQGSEA. CDR3 loop: CSVEAGDSYEQYF.

The rearrangement uses TRBV28 and TRBJ1-1. The CDR3 covers 13 residues. Germline-derived CDR1 and CDR2 are MDHEN and SYDVKM. This chain's CDR3 is CASSLGFNTEAFF.

This rearrangement joins TRBV7-9 to TRBJ1-1. The CDR3 has 15 residues. Germline loops: CDR1 SEHNR, CDR2 FQNEAQ (reference sequence). The CDR3 spells CASSPRVGMDTEAFF.

The chain uses TRBV29-1 and TRBJ2-5; TCRdb's D call, TRBD1, is unchecked because there is no DNA. This CDR3 region has 14 residues. Per the germline V gene, CDR1 is SQVTM and CDR2 is ANQGSEA. The CDR3 is CSVELPGQGETQYF.

The chain is built from TRBV6-6 and TRBJ2-1; TCRdb names TRBD2, which stays unverified in the absence of DNA. The germline V gene encodes CDR1 MNHNY and CDR2 SVGAGI (reference sequence). This CDR3 contains 15 residues. CDR3 region: CASSYSQARYNEQFF.

The V gene is TRBV6-2 or TRBV6-3, the J gene TRBJ2-2; there is no DNA to check the TCRdb D call of TRBD1. Germline V CDR1 and CDR2: MNHEY, SVGEGT. The CDR3 runs to 13 residues. CDR3 sequence reads: CASNPGYTGELFF.

The chain has TRBV29-1 and TRBJ2-7; there is no DNA to check the TCRdb D call of TRBD2. This CDR3 spans 16 amino acids. Germline V lookup: CDR1 SQVTM, CDR2 ANQGSEA. CDR3 loop: CSVEGPGLAGEYEQYF.

This chain connects TRBV3-1 to TRBJ1-2; TCRdb designates TRBD1, a call that cannot be tested without DNA. Germline V gene lookup returns CDR1 LGHDT and CDR2 YNNKEL (reference sequence). The CDR3 is made up of 16 amino acids. CDR3 amino acids: CASSYRPDPRDSGYTF.

This chain joins TRBV28 and TRBJ2-3; TCRdb's assignment of TRBD1 cannot be checked, as there is no DNA. The CDR3 runs to 17 residues. The germline V gene encodes CDR1 MDHEN and CDR2 SYDVKM. Here the CDR3 reads CASSLHLQGAMEDTQYF.

This chain links TRBV25-1 with TRBJ1-1; TCRdb's D call, TRBD1, is unchecked because there is no DNA. The CDR3 consists of 13 residues. Looked up from germline, CDR1 is MGHDK and CDR2 is SYGVNS. The CDR3 here is CASSDQGWTEAFF.

The chain carries TRBV20-1 and TRBJ2-3; TCRdb's D call of TRBD2 is untestable without DNA. The CDR3 is 16 residues long. Germline CDR1 reads DFQATT; CDR2 reads SNEGSKA (reference sequence). CDR3 region: CSARDGGGALADTQYF.

V is TRBV6-6 and J is TRBJ2-7; the D call from TCRdb, TRBD1, cannot be confirmed without DNA. Germline CDR1 MNHNY, CDR2 SVGAGI (reference sequence). The CDR3 spans 13 residues. CDR3 region: CASALGGPYEQYF.

CDR3 amino acids: CSVEDFLGGREREQYF. The genes are TRBV29-1 and TRBJ2-7; TCRdb selects TRBD2, and the lack of DNA leaves this call unchecked. Germline V gene sequence: CDR1 SQVTM, CDR2 ANQGSEA. CDR3 size: 16 residues.

The chain employs TRBV7-9 and TRBJ1-6. The CDR3 length is 15 residues. Looked up from germline, CDR1 is SEHNR and CDR2 is FQNEAQ (reference sequence). The chain's CDR3 is CASSLAPNFNSPLHF.

The rearrangement links TRBV4-3 to TRBJ1-1; the D call of TRBD1 rests on TCRdb alone, since no DNA is present to check it. In germline, CDR1 is LGHNA, CDR2 YSLEER. This CDR3 has 14 residues. This CDR3 is CASSTSGGRTEAFF.

The chain is built from TRBV28 and TRBJ2-1; TCRdb proposes TRBD2, but this gene call is untestable without DNA. This CDR3 comprises 15 residues. Per the germline V gene, CDR1 is MDHEN and CDR2 is SYDVKM. The CDR3 reads CASIPREGIGDEQFF.

The chain combines TRBV20-1 with TRBJ2-5. There are 14 residues in the CDR3. Germline loops: CDR1 DFQATT, CDR2 SNEGSKA (reference sequence). The chain's CDR3 is CSARDLASQETQYF.

This chain joins TRBV7-9 and TRBJ1-5. Germline V gene sequence: CDR1 SEHNR, CDR2 FQNEAQ (reference sequence). The CDR3 sequence is 12 residues long. The CDR3 loop is CASSFRDQPQHF.

The gene calls are TRBV6-6 and TRBJ1-2; TCRdb outputs TRBD1, but without DNA this stays unchecked. The CDR3 runs 16 residues. Looked up from germline, CDR1 is MNHNY and CDR2 is SVGAGI (reference sequence). CDR3: CASSYVADRPNYGYTF.